Given below is one T cell receptor beta chain in context. Its target is not known. The CDR3 runs to 15 residues. The germline V gene encodes CDR1 LNHNV and CDR2 YYDKDF (reference sequence). V was cut by 0 bases and J by 1 base, with 7 bases left in between. The data were produced by immunoSEQ multiplex PCR, yet TCRdb's version contains in-frame clones alone and is incomplete. The sample has about 1.5 million clones, 98% seen once. The healthy adult donors were HIV-negative and reported no recent acute infections or vaccinations. This specimen comes from a study of shared clonotypes between healthy human individuals. Overall study results and limits: Memory subsets generally showed smaller estimated richness than naive subsets did. The donor pool, a small one, limited the genetic and exposure-history diversity represented.

J is TRBJ1-3 and V is TRBV15; D unclear. Input material: naive CD4+ T cells sorted from blood. The sample's subset: CD45RA+ positively selected. This TCR was sampled from a man under 40 in good health. The CDR3 DNA is TGTGCCACCAGCAGAGAGTTTAAATCTGGAAACACCATATATTTT. This sequence encodes CATSREFKSGNTIYF.